These 7 T cell receptor beta chains were sequenced from one sample in a study of cytomegalovirus exposure and HLA in healthy donors. The PCR contained 60 Vbeta and 13 Jbeta primers. Measured with immunoSEQ multiplex PCR; TCRdb has only the in-frame clones, and not every one. This sample yields under 200,000 clones, of which 60% to 85% are seen a single time; 7% to 9% belongs to the top ten. Sequencing used PBMCs. These receptors all come from a male donor in good health and CMV-seropositive.

The count of this clone is one. The V call is TRBV5-4, the J call TRBJ2-2; TRBD2 aligns across 9 bases. The CDR3 length is 15 residues. Per germline, CDR1 SGHNT and CDR2 YYREEE (reference sequence). V was pared by 2 bases and J by 7 bases, with 6 bases of the junction left unmatched. The CDR3 nucleotides read TGTGCCAGCAGCTTCGGTAGCGGGGGTGTCGGGGAGCTGTTTTTT. This translates into CASSFGSGGVGELFF.

V and J are TRBV5-1 and TRBJ2-2, with a possible D match to TRBD2 (6 bases). This CDR3 is 16 amino acids long. Germline loops: CDR1 SGHRS, CDR2 YFSETQ. V gave up 4 bases and J gave up 1 base, with 14 bases separating them. The CDR3 spells CASSLRPGGNTGELFF. In DNA form, the CDR3 reads TGCGCCAGCAGCCTTCGTCCCGGGGGGAACACCGGGGAGCTGTTTTTT.

The genes are TRBV5-4 and TRBJ1-3, with no clear D. In germline, CDR1 is SGHNT, CDR2 YYREEE (reference sequence). The CDR3 length is 18 residues. Deletions cut 1 base from V and 4 bases from J, with 21 bases between. Here the CDR3 reads CASSLYLSGFFSGNTIYF. The CDR3 DNA sequence: TGTGCCAGCAGCTTGTATCTTTCCGGTTTTTTTTCGGGAAACACCATATATTTT. Looking up the rest from reference TRBV5-4 and TRBJ1-3 gives the full variable domain: ETGVTQSPTHLIKTRGQQVTLRCSSQSGHNTVSWYQQALGQGPQFIFQYYREEENGRGNFPPRFSGLQFPNYSSELNVNALELDDSALYLCASSLYLSGFFSGNTIYFGEGSWLTVV.

V usage is TRBV4-1 and J usage is TRBJ2-3; 9 bases fit TRBD2. Germline CDR1 MGHRA, CDR2 YSYEKL. Trimming removed 1 base from V and 5 bases from J; junction bases left unmatched: 10. There are 17 residues in the CDR3. CDR3 sequence (DNA): TGCGCCAGCAGCCAAGGGGCCAAGCGGGGGGTAAGAGATACGCAGTATTTT. It specifies CASSQGAKRGVRDTQYF.

The chain carries TRBV6-5 and TRBJ2-1; 8 nucleotides align to TRBD1. Trimming took 0 bases from V and 6 from J; bases not matched to a gene: 7. CDR3 length: 16 residues. Germline loops: CDR1 MNHEY, CDR2 SVGAGI. This chain's CDR3 is CASSYSRTGSGNEQFF. The CDR3 nucleotides read TGTGCCAGCAGTTACTCGCGGACAGGGTCAGGCAATGAGCAGTTCTTC.

The rearrangement joins TRBV5-1 to TRBJ2-1, with TRBD2 matching 8 bases. In germline, CDR1 is SGHRS, CDR2 YFSETQ. This CDR3 has 12 residues. V shed 4 bases and J 10 bases; nucleotides not matched to a gene: 4. The CDR3 reads CASSGKRGEQFF. The CDR3 DNA reads TGCGCCAGCAGCGGTAAGCGGGGGGAGCAGTTCTTC.

The gene calls are TRBV19 and TRBJ1-4; TRBD1 aligns across 10 bases. CDR3 size: 17 residues. The germline gives CDR1 LNHDA, CDR2 SQIVND (reference sequence). Trimming at V came to 5 bases and at J to 2 bases, leaving 8 bases not matched to a gene. CDR3 sequence (DNA): TGTGCCAGTAGTGCCCGGGACAGGGGAGCGACTAATGAAAAACTGTTTTTT. Translating gives CASSARDRGATNEKLFF.